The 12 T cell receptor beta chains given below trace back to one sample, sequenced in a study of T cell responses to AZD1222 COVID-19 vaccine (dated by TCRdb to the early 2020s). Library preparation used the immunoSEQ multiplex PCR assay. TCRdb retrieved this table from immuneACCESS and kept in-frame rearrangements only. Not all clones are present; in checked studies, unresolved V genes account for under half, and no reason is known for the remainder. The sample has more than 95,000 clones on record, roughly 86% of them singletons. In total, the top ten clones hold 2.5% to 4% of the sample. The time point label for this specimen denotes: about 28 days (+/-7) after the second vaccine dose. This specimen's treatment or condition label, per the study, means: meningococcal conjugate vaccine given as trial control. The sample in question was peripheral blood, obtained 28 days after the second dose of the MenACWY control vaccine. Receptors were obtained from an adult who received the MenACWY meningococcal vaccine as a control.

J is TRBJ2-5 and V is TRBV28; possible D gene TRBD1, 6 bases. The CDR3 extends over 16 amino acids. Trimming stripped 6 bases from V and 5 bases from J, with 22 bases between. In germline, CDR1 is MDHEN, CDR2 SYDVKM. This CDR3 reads CASSDWDTVLRETQYF. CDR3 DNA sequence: TGTGCCAGCAGCGACTGGGACACCGTGTTGAGGGAGACCCAGTACTTC.

CDR3 nucleotide sequence: TGCGCCAGCAGCTTAGCAGGGAATTCAGAGACCCAGTACTTC. Translating gives CASSLAGNSETQYF. This chain connects TRBV5-1 to TRBJ2-5; tentatively, D is TRBD1 (5 bases). Trimming stripped 2 bases from V and 4 bases from J, with 12 bases between. Per the germline V gene, CDR1 is SGHRS and CDR2 is YFSETQ. This CDR3 comprises 14 residues. Full variable domain (missing parts from reference TRBV5-1 and TRBJ2-5): KAGVTQTPRYLIKTRGQQVTLSCSPISGHRSVSWYQQTPGQGLQFLFEYFSETQRNKGNFPGRFSGRQFSNSRSEMNVSTLELGDSALYLCASSLAGNSETQYFGPGTRLLVL.

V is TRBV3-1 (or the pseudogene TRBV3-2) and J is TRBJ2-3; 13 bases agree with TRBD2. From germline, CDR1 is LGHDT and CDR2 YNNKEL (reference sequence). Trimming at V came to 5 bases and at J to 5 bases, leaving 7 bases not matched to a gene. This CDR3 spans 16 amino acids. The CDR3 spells CASSSTSGGAEDTQYF. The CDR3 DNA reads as TGTGCCAGCAGCTCCACTAGCGGGGGGGCCGAAGATACGCAGTATTTT.

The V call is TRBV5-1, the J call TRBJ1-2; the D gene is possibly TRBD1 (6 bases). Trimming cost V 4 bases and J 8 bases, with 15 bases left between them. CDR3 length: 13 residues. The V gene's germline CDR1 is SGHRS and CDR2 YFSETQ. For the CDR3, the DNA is TGCGCCAGCAGCCCACAGGGCTCGCTAGGCTACACCTTC. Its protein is CASSPQGSLGYTF.

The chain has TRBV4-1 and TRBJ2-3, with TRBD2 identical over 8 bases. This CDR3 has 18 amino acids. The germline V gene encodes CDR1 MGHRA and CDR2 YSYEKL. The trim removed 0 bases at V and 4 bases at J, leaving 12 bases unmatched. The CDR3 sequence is CASSQESPTSGTSDTQYF. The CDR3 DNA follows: TGCGCCAGCAGCCAAGAAAGTCCCACTAGCGGAACATCAGATACGCAGTATTTT.

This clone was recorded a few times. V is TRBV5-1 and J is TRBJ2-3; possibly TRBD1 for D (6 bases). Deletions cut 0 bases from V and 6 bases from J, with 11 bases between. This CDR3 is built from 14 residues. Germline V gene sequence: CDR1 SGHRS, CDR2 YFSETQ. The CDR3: CASSLGAGADTQYF. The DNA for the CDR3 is TGCGCCAGCAGCTTGGGGGCAGGGGCGGATACGCAGTATTTT. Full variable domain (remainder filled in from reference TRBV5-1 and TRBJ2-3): KAGVTQTPRYLIKTRGQQVTLSCSPISGHRSVSWYQQTPGQGLQFLFEYFSETQRNKGNFPGRFSGRQFSNSRSEMNVSTLELGDSALYLCASSLGAGADTQYFGPGTRLTVL.

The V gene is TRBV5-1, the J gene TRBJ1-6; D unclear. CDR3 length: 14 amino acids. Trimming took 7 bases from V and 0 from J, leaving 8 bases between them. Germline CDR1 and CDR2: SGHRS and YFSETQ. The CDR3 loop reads CASRSSSYNSPLHF. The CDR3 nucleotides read TGCGCCAGCCGTTCAAGCTCCTATAATTCACCCCTCCACTTT.

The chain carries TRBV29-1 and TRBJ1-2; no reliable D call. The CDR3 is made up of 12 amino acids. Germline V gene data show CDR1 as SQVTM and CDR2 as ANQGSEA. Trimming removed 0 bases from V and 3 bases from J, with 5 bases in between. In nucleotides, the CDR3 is TGCAGCGTTGAAGAGGGCTACTATGGCTACACCTTC. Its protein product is CSVEEGYYGYTF.

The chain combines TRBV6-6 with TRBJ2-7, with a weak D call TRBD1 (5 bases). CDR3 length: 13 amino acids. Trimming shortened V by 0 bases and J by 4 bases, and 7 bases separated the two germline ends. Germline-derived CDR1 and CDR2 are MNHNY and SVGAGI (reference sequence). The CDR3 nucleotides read TGTGCCAGCAGTTACTCCCAGGGTTACGAGCAGTACTTC. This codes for CASSYSQGYEQYF.

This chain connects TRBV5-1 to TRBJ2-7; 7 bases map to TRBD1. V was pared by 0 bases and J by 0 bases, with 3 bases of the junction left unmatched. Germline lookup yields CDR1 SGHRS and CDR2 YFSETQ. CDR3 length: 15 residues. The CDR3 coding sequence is TGCGCCAGCAGCTTGGACGGGGACAGCTCCTACGAGCAGTACTTC. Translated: CASSLDGDSSYEQYF.

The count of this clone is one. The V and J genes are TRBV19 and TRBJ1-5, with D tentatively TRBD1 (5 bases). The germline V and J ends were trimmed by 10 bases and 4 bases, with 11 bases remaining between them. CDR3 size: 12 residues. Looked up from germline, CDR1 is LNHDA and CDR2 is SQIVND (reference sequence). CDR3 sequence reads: CATSEGNQPQHF. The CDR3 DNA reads TGTGCCACCAGTGAGGGGAATCAGCCCCAGCATTTT.

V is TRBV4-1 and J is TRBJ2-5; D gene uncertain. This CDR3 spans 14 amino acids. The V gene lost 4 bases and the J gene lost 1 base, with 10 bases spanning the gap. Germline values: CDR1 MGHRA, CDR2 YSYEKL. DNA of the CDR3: TGCGCCAGCAGCCCGGGTCTTCTCCAAGAGACCCAGTACTTC. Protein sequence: CASSPGLLQETQYF.